This record looks at one T cell receptor (beta chain) sequence and its context. The antigen is undetermined. This record comes from a study of identical twins. General observations from the study: For out-of-frame beta sequences, excess twin sharing was weaker. The study based its conclusions on cross-sectional statistical analysis and did not follow the same donors. Recombination models fit unrelated individuals' TCR alpha sharing but underestimated twins'.

The CDR3 spans 11 residues. V shed 6 bases and J shed 7 bases, with 7 bases lying between them. Germline values: CDR1 SNHLY, CDR2 FYNNEI. TCRdb re-derived calls from the 5' RACE reads in MiXCR, one entry per CDR3 protein. The data hold some 660,000 distinct CDR3 sequences, with 8% to 9% observed a single time. These records were also assigned to another study, of yellow fever vaccine responses in identical twins.

The TCR sequence derives from a woman in her late teens or twenties in good health. Input material: PBMCs. The chain carries TRBV2 and TRBJ2-1; D ambiguous. The CDR3 DNA reads TGTGCCAGCAGAATGGGGAATGAGCAGTTCTTC. This translates into CASRMGNEQFF.